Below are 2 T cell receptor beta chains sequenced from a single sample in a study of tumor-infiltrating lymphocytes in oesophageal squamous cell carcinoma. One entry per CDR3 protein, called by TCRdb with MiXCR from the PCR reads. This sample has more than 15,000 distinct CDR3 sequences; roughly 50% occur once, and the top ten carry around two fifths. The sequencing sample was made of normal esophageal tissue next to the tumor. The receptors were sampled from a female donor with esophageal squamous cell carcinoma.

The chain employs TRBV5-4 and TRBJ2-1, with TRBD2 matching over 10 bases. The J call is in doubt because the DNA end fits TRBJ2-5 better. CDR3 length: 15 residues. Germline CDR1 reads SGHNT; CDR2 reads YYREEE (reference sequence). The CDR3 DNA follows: TGTGCCAGCAGCTCTGGGACTAGCGTAGAAGAGACCCAGTACTTC. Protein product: CASSSGTSVEETQYF.

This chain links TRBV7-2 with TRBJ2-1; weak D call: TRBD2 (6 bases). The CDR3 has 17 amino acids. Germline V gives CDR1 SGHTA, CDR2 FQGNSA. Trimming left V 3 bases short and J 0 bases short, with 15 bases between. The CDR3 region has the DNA TGTGCCAGCAGCTTCACTAGCAGTCTAAGCTCCTACAATGAGCAGTTCTTC. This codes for CASSFTSSLSSYNEQFF.